The 24 T cell receptor beta chains reported below all come from one sample, sequenced in a study of blood T cells in healthy people across ages. The second PCR ran about 6 to 11 cycles with a sample-barcoded 5' primer and J-beta primers. TCRdb reprocessed the 5' RACE reads via MiXCR and lists one record per CDR3 protein. Of about 1.5 million distinct CDR3 sequences listed, less than 45% were seen once; the top ten hold under 5%. Sequences were obtained from blood. Receptors were obtained from a woman between 18 and 29 years old in good health.

The chain couples TRBV25-1 to TRBJ1-1, with D unclear. Trimming removed 3 bases at V and 6 bases at J, with 11 bases between. The V gene's germline CDR1 is MGHDK and CDR2 SYGVNS. The CDR3 length is 13 residues. The CDR3 sequence is CASSDGRVAEAFF. In DNA, the CDR3 is TGTGCCAGCAGTGATGGGCGGGTTGCTGAAGCTTTCTTT. Together with reference TRBV25-1 and TRBJ1-1, the CDR3 gives the full variable domain: EADIYQTPRYLVIGTGKKITLECSQTMGHDKMYWYQQDPGMELHLIHYSYGVNSTEKGDLSSESTVSRIRTEHFPLTLESARPSHTSQYLCASSDGRVAEAFFGQGTRLTVV.

In its sample, this clonotype was seen once. At one of its ends the junction is not consistent with the germline gene, which may arise from a read error. The chain carries TRBV7-2 and TRBJ1-2; no reliable D call. The germline gives CDR1 SGHTA, CDR2 FQGNSA. The CDR3 extends over 15 amino acids. The CDR3, as DNA: TGTGCCAGCAGGACCGGTACTTCAGGACCTTATGGCTACATCTTC. Its protein product is CASRTGTSGPYGYIF.

The V gene is TRBV7-9, the J gene TRBJ2-3, with TRBD1 as a possible D gene (7 bases). Germline V gene lookup returns CDR1 SEHNR and CDR2 FQNEAQ (reference sequence). This CDR3 has 20 residues. Trimming cost V 2 bases and J 4 bases, with 28 bases left between them. CDR3 DNA sequence: TGTGCCAGCAGCTTAATGGGGACAGTGAGACTAGGGTGGGAGTCAGATACGCAGTATTTT. Translated: CASSLMGTVRLGWESDTQYF.

V usage is TRBV5-1 and J usage is TRBJ1-5; D is unclear. The CDR3 totals 19 residues. The germline gives CDR1 SGHRS, CDR2 YFSETQ. Deletions cut 0 bases from V and 0 bases from J, with 19 bases between. The CDR3 DNA follows: TGCGCCAGCAGCTTGGTGCGGATCCGAAACCCTTATAGCAATCAGCCCCAGCATTTT. It yields the protein CASSLVRIRNPYSNQPQHF.

This clonotype was seen a handful of times. V and J are TRBV20-1 and TRBJ2-3, with 12 bases identical to TRBD2. The V and J ends lost 5 bases and 6 bases, in that order; junction bases with no gene match: 6. CDR1 and CDR2 from the germline V gene are DFQATT and SNEGSKA (reference sequence). This CDR3 contains 14 residues. CDR3 DNA sequence: TGCAGTGCTCCTAGCGGGGGGGCGGTGGATACGCAGTATTTT. This codes for CSAPSGGAVDTQYF.

In this sample, this clonotype turned up a few times. J is TRBJ2-1 and V is TRBV12-3 or TRBV12-4, with D perhaps matching TRBD2 (8 bases). Between the trimmed V and J ends, which lost 4 bases and 8 bases, there was a span of 18 bases. This CDR3 has 15 amino acids. The CDR3 coding sequence is TGTGCCAGCAGTTCCGGGAGGGGCAGGGGGTATGAGCAGTTCTTC. This gives the protein CASSSGRGRGYEQFF.

With regard to this clonotype: The germline gene is not matched at one end of the junction; a read error may be the cause. The chain has TRBV6-5 and TRBJ1-6; no reliable D call. CDR3 length equals 12 residues. From germline, CDR1 is MNHEY and CDR2 SVGAGI. As DNA, the CDR3 is TGTGCCAGCAGTCCACCTAATTTACCCCTCCACTTT. Its protein product is CASSPPNLPLHF.

This rearrangement joins TRBV4-1 to TRBJ2-5; D is perhaps TRBD2 (5 bases). V lost 1 base and J 5 bases, leaving 20 bases between the germline ends. The CDR3 extends over 17 amino acids. Germline CDR1 reads MGHRA; CDR2 reads YSYEKL. CDR3 in amino acids: CASSQGAARDPRETQYF. CDR3 coding DNA: TGCGCCAGCAGCCAAGGGGCTGCGAGGGATCCCAGGGAGACCCAGTACTTC.

Turning to this clonotype: The junction departs from germline at one end; a sequencing error may be responsible. CDR3: CASSQVGGAKNIRYF. CDR3 nucleotide sequence: TGCGCCAGCAGCCAAGTGGGCGGGGCCAAAAACATTCGGTACTTC. The chain has TRBV4-3 and TRBJ2-4, with D perhaps TRBD2 (6 bases). The CDR3 totals 15 residues. In germline, CDR1 is LGHNA, CDR2 YSLEER.

This chain connects TRBV27 to TRBJ1-5; a possible D gene is TRBD1 (5 bases). The CDR3 loop spans 12 amino acids. Trimming pared 5 bases from V and 9 bases from J, leaving 11 bases between. The germline gives CDR1 MNHEY, CDR2 SMNVEV (reference sequence). CDR3 protein: CASSALQGPQHF. In nucleotides, the CDR3 is TGTGCCAGCAGTGCCCTCCAGGGGCCCCAGCATTTT.

This chain uses TRBV3-1 with TRBJ2-5; 8 nucleotides agree with TRBD2. CDR3 length: 14 residues. The ends lost 3 bases at V and 5 bases at J; junction bases unmatched: 5. The germline gives CDR1 LGHDT, CDR2 YNNKEL (reference sequence). The DNA of the CDR3 is TGTGCCAGCAGCCATAGAGGGACTAGGGAGACCCAGTACTTC. Amino acids: CASSHRGTRETQYF.

The chain combines TRBV27 with TRBJ2-1; D possibly corresponds to TRBD2 (6 bases). Germline values: CDR1 MNHEY, CDR2 SMNVEV (reference sequence). Trimming cost V 1 base and J 0 bases, with 13 bases left between them. This CDR3 has 17 residues. CDR3 region: CASSLLQRASSYNEQFF. The CDR3, as DNA: TGTGCCAGCAGTTTATTACAGCGGGCCTCCTCCTACAATGAGCAGTTCTTC.

The J gene is TRBJ2-7, the V gene TRBV9; D is possibly TRBD2 (5 bases). Trimming stripped 2 bases from V and 7 bases from J, with 19 bases between. The length of the CDR3 is 15 residues. Germline V gene data show CDR1 as SGDLS and CDR2 as YYNGEE. CDR3 sequence: CASSVGDSLYNEQYF. As DNA, the CDR3 is TGTGCCAGCAGCGTCGGGGATTCCCTCTACAATGAGCAGTACTTC.

In its sample, this clonotype was seen a few times. The chain has TRBV7-2 and TRBJ2-7, with TRBD1 as a possible D gene (6 bases). Between the trimmed V and J ends, which lost 5 bases and 2 bases, there was a span of 16 bases. This CDR3 has 15 amino acids. CDR1 and CDR2 (germline): SGHTA, FQGNSA. CDR3 amino acids: CASSPTGQTTYEQYF. In nucleotides, the CDR3 is TGTGCCAGCAGCCCAACCGGACAGACTACCTACGAGCAGTACTTC.

This clonotype has more than one count but fewer than ten. This chain connects TRBV12-3 or TRBV12-4 to TRBJ2-2; D may be TRBD1 (6 bases). V lost 5 bases to trimming and J lost 6 bases, with 13 bases between them. There are 14 residues in the CDR3. The CDR3 DNA follows: TGTGCCAGCAGTCCCTACAGGGAATCCGGGGAGCTGTTTTTT. Amino acids: CASSPYRESGELFF.

V gene TRBV12-3 or TRBV12-4 combines with J gene TRBJ2-5; possibly TRBD2 for D (5 bases). The V end was cut by 6 bases, the J end by 7 bases, with 15 bases between. The CDR3 consists of 13 residues. The CDR3 nucleotides are TGTGCCAGCAGCCCGACGGGGATGCCGACCCAGTACTTC. Translating gives CASSPTGMPTQYF.

The chain recombines TRBV6-2 or TRBV6-3 with TRBJ1-1; TRBD1 matches at 8 bases. Germline loops: CDR1 MNHEY, CDR2 SVGEGT. With 5 bases clipped from V and 12 bases from J, the junction kept 14 bases outside the gene matches. This CDR3 comprises 14 residues. CDR3 loop: CASSENPTGEGTFF. CDR3 DNA: TGTGCCAGCAGTGAAAATCCGACAGGGGAAGGTACTTTCTTT.

This clonotype has a handful of counts. V is TRBV3-1 and J is TRBJ2-7; 11 bases are shared with TRBD2. Germline V lookup: CDR1 LGHDT, CDR2 YNNKEL (reference sequence). CDR3 length: 16 residues. The ends lost 2 bases at V and 2 bases at J; junction bases unmatched: 5. The CDR3 region is CASSQTSGSETYEQYF. In DNA, the CDR3 is TGTGCCAGCAGCCAAACTAGCGGGAGCGAAACCTACGAGCAGTACTTC.

V gene TRBV7-9 combines with J gene TRBJ1-1; D remains unclear. With 2 bases removed from V and 1 base from J, the gap between germline ends came to 8 bases. Germline V gene data show CDR1 as SEHNR and CDR2 as FQNEAQ (reference sequence). The CDR3 totals 14 residues. The CDR3 reads CASSLISRNTEAFF. CDR3 DNA sequence: TGTGCCAGCAGCTTAATCAGCCGGAACACTGAAGCTTTCTTT.

In its sample, this clonotype was seen a few times. The chain combines TRBV7-9 with TRBJ1-1; D unclear. The germline CDR1 and CDR2 sequences are SEHNR and FQNEAQ (reference sequence). The CDR3 length is 12 residues. The V end lost 5 bases, the J end lost 6 bases, and 10 bases lay between the germline ends. CDR3 coding DNA: TGTGCCAGCAGCCCGCAGGATCCTGAAGCTTTCTTT. Its translation is CASSPQDPEAFF.

This rearrangement joins TRBV28 to TRBJ2-7; tentative D call: TRBD2 (6 bases). This CDR3 has 14 amino acids. Germline CDR1 reads MDHEN; CDR2 reads SYDVKM. Trimming removed 7 bases at V and 2 bases at J, with 15 bases between. CDR3 nucleotides: TGTGCCAGCAACCCGGGACTTAATCCCTACGAGCAGTACTTC. It translates to CASNPGLNPYEQYF.

The chain joins TRBV25-1 to TRBJ1-2, with D possibly matching TRBD1 (5 bases). Germline lookup yields CDR1 MGHDK and CDR2 SYGVNS. The CDR3 extends over 13 amino acids. V lost 6 bases to trimming and J lost 6 bases, with 14 bases between them. In nucleotides, the CDR3 is TGTGCCAGCAGAGGGCAGGGAAGTGATGGCTACACCTTC. The encoded protein is CASRGQGSDGYTF.

The sample holds a few counts of this clonotype. V gene TRBV10-3 combines with J gene TRBJ2-3, with D hard to call. Trimming pared 3 bases from V and 1 base from J, leaving 8 bases between. The CDR3 covers 14 residues. From germline, CDR1 is ENHRY and CDR2 SYGVKD. DNA for the CDR3: TGTGCCATCAGTGAAACCCCCGGCACAGATACGCAGTATTTT. It codes for CAISETPGTDTQYF.

This sequence joins TRBV20-1 and TRBJ2-7; D is tentatively TRBD1 or TRBD2 (5 bases each). Trimming removed 5 bases from V and 3 bases from J, with 20 bases in between. The CDR3 is made up of 15 amino acids. CDR1 is DFQATT and CDR2 is SNEGSKA in the germline V gene (reference sequence). CDR3 sequence (DNA): TGCAGTGCTCCCGCCCGCGAGGGAAGGGGCTACGAGCAGTACTTC. Protein product: CSAPAREGRGYEQYF.